This T cell receptor (beta chain) was sequenced in a study of CD8+CD57+ T cells in acquired aplastic anemia (dated by TCRdb to the late 2010s). About the full investigation: DNA extracted from sorted CD4+ and CD8+ cells had a mean of about 3.2 ug, with a range of roughly 0.2 to 27.4 ug. CD8+CD57+ expansion was defined as a frequency above the mean frequency observed in healthy subjects.

Trimming accounts for 7 bases at V and 7 bases at J, while the number of junction bases matched to no gene is 9. CDR1 and CDR2, looked up from the germline V gene, are SNHLY and FYNNEI. Measured from the cysteine to the phenylalanine, the CDR3 is 14 residues long. Of all the DNA, just the CDR3 is kept, 42 bases in frame from base 1. A note on this clonotype: No cognate antigen has been identified for it. There are no base qualities to consult, and no much larger clone falls within one base.

The investigation overall reported the following: No significant difference in CD8+ Simpson's diversity was found between patients and healthy controls (P=0.060). Around 28 CD8+ CDR3 sequences were found to be shared between patients and controls, but these sequences appeared to be highly expressed in patients and within the immunodominant clones of the patients.

Patients chosen for sequencing had shown expansion of CD8+CD57+ cells by flow cytometry. Every patient had severe acquired aplastic anemia, diagnosed using the International Study of Aplastic Anemia and Agranulocytosis and Camitta criteria. No patient had received any therapy when blood was sampled. TCR repertoires of sorted CD4+ and CD8+ blood T cells from severe aplastic anemia patients and healthy subjects were deep-sequenced in the study. In the USA, patient enrollment took place under clinicaltrials.gov protocols 00001620, 01623167, 00001397, 00071045, 00081523 and 00961064. Ficoll-Paque density gradient centrifugation was used to isolate peripheral blood mononuclear cells. Before DNA extraction, CD4+ and CD8+ T cells were sorted by FACS or by magnetic beads. Profiling of TCR beta VDJ combinations and CDR3 sequences used genomic DNA as the template. TCR repertoire sequencing was run on an Illumina HiSeq 2000. The authors' pipeline ran thus. Repertoire assessment relied on Simpson's diversity index, CDR3 size and DJ length profiles, and TRBV/TRBJ rearrangement plots. The immunodominant clone was defined as the most abundant DNA sequence in deep sequencing data. CDR3 amino acid sequences were screened for sharing across subjects and were compared with published repertoires and the VDJdb database. The raw public reads went through TCRdb reprocessing: fastp at Q25, MiXCR clone calling, in-frame beta chains kept. Each CDR3 protein appears once, grouped with its most common genes and DNA. The V and J calls reflect TCRdb's pipeline rather than the authors' work. The table for this sample lists 150,000 to 200,000 distinct CDR3 sequences; roughly 43% of them were counted only once. The top ten hold approximately 3% of the sample.

This TCR was sampled from a human donor with aplastic anemia. The receptor chain draws on TRBV2 and TRBJ2-1; 8 junctional bases match TRBD2. The sample comprised sorted CD4+, CD8+, or CD8+CD57+ T cells (not recorded which) from PBMCs. Read as DNA, the sequence is TGTGCCAGCAACGGGGGACTAGGGGGTAATGAGCAGTTCTTC. This yields the protein CASNGGLGGNEQFF.